Shown below are 25 T cell receptor beta chains from a single sample sequenced in a study of post-analysis software for immune sequencing data. No antigen has been identified for these receptors. Each TCR beta cDNA library carried unique molecular identifiers. TCRdb re-called the PCR reads through MiXCR, storing one row per CDR3 protein. The table lists roughly 620,000 distinct CDR3 sequences, roughly two fifths of them singletons. Study-wide results and caveats: Five or six TRBV segments (TRBV5-6, TRBV5-1 and TRBV20-1 among them) occurred more frequently in patients than in controls.

The source material was blood. These receptor sequences come from a girl between 5 and 17 years old with multiple sclerosis.

In this sample, this clonotype turned up a few times. This chain uses TRBV5-1 with TRBJ1-2; no reliable D call. CDR1 is SGHRS, CDR2 YFSETQ, per germline. Trimming left V 0 bases short and J 2 bases short, with 14 bases between. The CDR3 sequence is 16 residues long. CDR3: CASSLDGTPSNYGYTF. For the CDR3, the DNA is TGCGCCAGCAGCTTGGACGGCACACCCAGCAACTATGGCTACACCTTC.

A single count supports this clonotype. The rearrangement joins TRBV5-1 to TRBJ2-7, with 8 bases lining up with TRBD1. CDR3 length: 16 residues. CDR1 is SGHRS and CDR2 is YFSETQ in the germline V gene. Trimming at V came to 0 bases and at J to 1 base, leaving 6 bases not matched to a gene. CDR3 in DNA: TGCGCCAGCAGCTTGGGTGGGACAGGACCTTCCTACGAGCAGTACTTC. Protein: CASSLGGTGPSYEQYF.

The chain recombines TRBV19 with TRBJ1-5; 9 nucleotides match TRBD1. This CDR3 region has 15 residues. Germline CDR1 LNHDA, CDR2 SQIVND (reference sequence). Unmatched junction bases numbered 5, after V lost 5 bases and J lost 3 bases. This CDR3 reads CASSSGTGHNQPQHF. As DNA, the CDR3 is TGTGCCAGTAGTTCCGGGACAGGGCACAATCAGCCCCAGCATTTT. Full variable domain (remainder filled in from reference TRBV19 and TRBJ1-5): DGGITQSPKYLFRKEGQNVTLSCEQNLNHDAMYWYRQDPGQGLRLIYYSQIVNDFQKGDIAEGYSVSREKKESFPLTVTSAQKNPTAFYLCASSSGTGHNQPQHFGDGTRLSIL.

This clonotype was seen only once. The V gene is TRBV5-1, the J gene TRBJ2-1, with D perhaps TRBD2 (6 bases). V shed 4 bases and J shed 0 bases, with 17 bases lying between them. Germline lookup yields CDR1 SGHRS and CDR2 YFSETQ. This CDR3 comprises 17 residues. The CDR3 coding sequence is TGCGCCAGCAGCGCACCGGGACTGCGGTTCTCCTACAATGAGCAGTTCTTC. It specifies CASSAPGLRFSYNEQFF.

The V call is TRBV6-5, the J call TRBJ2-3; D call uncertain. The V end lost 2 bases, the J end lost 0 bases, and 18 bases lay between the germline ends. The CDR3 consists of 18 residues. Germline V CDR1 and CDR2: MNHEY, SVGAGI. The CDR3 sequence: CASSYGITLASSTDTQYF. CDR3 bases: TGTGCCAGCAGTTACGGGATAACACTTGCCAGTAGCACAGATACGCAGTATTTT.

This clonotype was counted once. This rearrangement joins TRBV10-3 to TRBJ2-1; 10 bases match TRBD2. The CDR3 is 14 amino acids. Germline loops: CDR1 ENHRY, CDR2 SYGVKD. V lost 6 bases, J lost 9 bases, and 8 bases stayed unmatched. CDR3 DNA: TGTGCCATCAGAATAGCGGGAGGATTAGGTGAGCAGTTCTTC. Amino acids: CAIRIAGGLGEQFF.

As regards this clonotype: The junction departs from the called germline gene at one end, perhaps through a read error. CDR3 residues: CAGSLRQSSYGYTF. The CDR3 nucleotides read TGTGCCGGCAGTTTACGGCAGAGTAGCTATGGCTACACCTTC. The chain uses TRBV12-3 or TRBV12-4 and TRBJ1-2; D remains unclear. The length of the CDR3 is 14 residues.

The J gene is TRBJ1-5, the V gene TRBV6-1, with 7 bases that match TRBD1. The CDR3 has 14 residues. Germline V lookup: CDR1 MNHNS, CDR2 SASEGT. V shed 6 bases and J 4 bases; nucleotides not matched to a gene: 6. The CDR3 here is CASRLGTANQPQHF. DNA of the CDR3: TGTGCCAGCAGACTCGGGACAGCGAATCAGCCCCAGCATTTT.

This chain uses TRBV28 with TRBJ2-1; TRBD1 or TRBD2 may be the D gene (5 bases each). The CDR3 is made up of 15 amino acids. Trimming removed 5 bases at V and 6 bases at J, with 17 bases between. CDR1 is MDHEN and CDR2 is SYDVKM in the germline V gene. The CDR3 DNA sequence: TGTGCCAGCAGTCGACCGTCAGCTGGGGGCAATGAGCAGTTCTTC. This encodes CASSRPSAGGNEQFF.

The V and J genes are TRBV4-2 and TRBJ2-1; D unclear. V lost 0 bases to trimming and J lost 7 bases, with 7 bases between them. The germline V gene has CDR1 LGHNA and CDR2 YNFKEQ. The length of the CDR3 is 13 residues. CDR3 bases: TGTGCCAGCAGCCAAGAGGTGAGAAATGAGCAGTTCTTC. Translation: CASSQEVRNEQFF.

The chain has TRBV20-1 and TRBJ1-5; perhaps TRBD1 as D (5 bases). The germline gives CDR1 DFQATT, CDR2 SNEGSKA (reference sequence). CDR3 length: 13 amino acids. This CDR3 is CSALGGNNQPQHF. As DNA, the CDR3 is TGCAGCGCACTCGGGGGAAACAATCAGCCCCAGCATTTT.

Only a few counts were recorded for this clonotype. The chain links TRBV29-1 to TRBJ2-7; D is uncertain. V shed 1 base and J shed 3 bases, with 10 bases lying between them. Germline V gene data show CDR1 as SQVTM and CDR2 as ANQGSEA. The CDR3 has 13 amino acids. The CDR3 bases are TGCAGCGTTGAAGGGGCACAGAACTACGAGCAGTACTTC. It is translated as CSVEGAQNYEQYF.

This clonotype was observed a few times. An end of the junction does not agree with germline; a read error may underlie this. The chain is built from TRBV3-1 and TRBJ1-2; TRBD1 agrees at 8 bases. The CDR3 totals 17 residues. CDR1 is LGHDT, CDR2 YNNKEL, per germline (reference sequence). The CDR3 coding sequence is TGTGCCGGCAGCCCTTACTTCGGACAGGGCGAACTCTATGGCTACACCTTC. Translation: CAGSPYFGQGELYGYTF.

In its sample, this clonotype was seen a few times. The chain carries TRBV4-2 and TRBJ2-7; D not certain. Trimming removed 0 bases from V and 1 base from J, with 10 bases in between. Per germline, CDR1 LGHNA and CDR2 YNFKEQ. The CDR3 contains 15 residues. The CDR3, as DNA: TGTGCCAGCAGCCAAGACAGTTCCTATTCCTACGAGCAGTACTTC. Protein product: CASSQDSSYSYEQYF.

This chain joins TRBV24-1 and TRBJ2-1; D is possibly TRBD2 (5 bases). CDR1 is KGHDR and CDR2 is SFDVKD in the germline V gene. Between the trimmed V and J ends, which lost 4 bases and 0 bases, there was a span of 6 bases. There are 14 residues in the CDR3. CDR3 DNA: TGTGCCACCAGTGACGACTACTCCTACAATGAGCAGTTCTTC. It is translated as CATSDDYSYNEQFF.

This clonotype was detected only a few times. This sequence joins TRBV12-3 or TRBV12-4 and TRBJ2-5, with 8 bases lining up with TRBD1. V lost 6 bases, J lost 3 bases, and 6 bases stayed unmatched. This CDR3 has 14 amino acids. This CDR3 is CASSPAGGKETQYF. The DNA of the CDR3 is TGTGCCAGCAGCCCTGCAGGGGGCAAAGAGACCCAGTACTTC.

The CDR3 DNA is TGCGCCAGCAGCTTGGAAAGAGGGGTCGATGGCTACACCTTC. Translating gives CASSLERGVDGYTF. The chain carries TRBV5-1 and TRBJ1-2, with D perhaps matching TRBD1 (5 bases). The CDR3 totals 14 residues. The V and J ends lost 0 bases and 6 bases respectively, with 12 bases between them. CDR1 SGHRS and CDR2 YFSETQ come from the germline V gene.

The genes are TRBV28 and TRBJ2-4, with 12 positions matching TRBD2. The J call is in doubt because the DNA end fits TRBJ2-5 better. CDR3 size: 15 residues. CDR1 MDHEN and CDR2 SYDVKM come from the germline V gene. CDR3 sequence (DNA): TGTGCCAGCAGTCGACTAGCGGGAGAGGGGGAGACCCAGTACTTC. Translating gives CASSRLAGEGETQYF.

The CDR3 is CASSWGLTADTQYF. Here the CDR3 DNA reads TGTGCCAGCAGTTGGGGACTGACGGCAGATACGCAGTATTTT. The chain has TRBV6-5 and TRBJ2-3, with D possibly being TRBD2 (6 bases). Trimming pared 4 bases from V and 4 bases from J, leaving 12 bases between. The CDR3 is 14 residues long. In germline, CDR1 is MNHEY, CDR2 SVGAGI.

This clonotype was observed a handful of times. The V and J genes are TRBV4-1 and TRBJ2-5; tentatively, D is TRBD2 (6 bases). Trimming left V 4 bases short and J 5 bases short, with 17 bases between. The length of the CDR3 is 15 residues. Germline V gene sequence: CDR1 MGHRA, CDR2 YSYEKL. This CDR3 is CASSLWGEAPETQYF. In nucleotides, the CDR3 is TGCGCCAGCAGCCTGTGGGGGGAGGCTCCGGAGACCCAGTACTTC.

The chain combines TRBV10-3 with TRBJ2-1; D is ambiguous. Deletions cut 3 bases from V and 8 bases from J, with 8 bases between. The CDR3 is 12 amino acids. Looked up from germline, CDR1 is ENHRY and CDR2 is SYGVKD. In DNA, the CDR3 is TGTGCCATCAGTGAAAATGAGGATGAGCAGTTCTTC. It specifies CAISENEDEQFF.

This clonotype was seen more than once but under ten times. The chain recombines TRBV4-1 with TRBJ2-7; the D gene is possibly TRBD2 (5 bases). With 0 bases removed from V and 0 bases from J, the gap between germline ends came to 9 bases. The CDR3 covers 15 residues. The germline V gene encodes CDR1 MGHRA and CDR2 YSYEKL. CDR3 residues: CASSQDGLPSYEQYF. In DNA form, the CDR3 reads TGCGCCAGCAGCCAAGACGGACTGCCCTCCTACGAGCAGTACTTC.

This clonotype was detected a few times. The genes are TRBV4-1 and TRBJ2-5; the D gene is possibly TRBD2 (6 bases). The last part of the DNA fits TRBJ2-7 better; the J call may be wrong. The CDR3 contains 14 residues. The V gene's germline CDR1 is MGHRA and CDR2 YSYEKL. CDR3 in amino acids: CASSQGLDAYEQYF. CDR3 DNA sequence: TGCGCCAGCAGCCAAGGACTAGACGCCTACGAGCAGTACTTC.

The J gene is TRBJ2-1, the V gene TRBV20-1, with a weak D call TRBD2 (5 bases). The germline V gene encodes CDR1 DFQATT and CDR2 SNEGSKA (reference sequence). Trimming stripped 3 bases from V and 1 base from J, with 13 bases between. CDR3 size: 15 residues. This chain's CDR3 is CSARANGVSYNEQFF. CDR3 DNA sequence: TGCAGTGCTAGGGCTAACGGGGTATCCTACAATGAGCAGTTCTTC.

The chain links TRBV13 to TRBJ2-5; TRBD2 agrees at 15 bases. The DNA end is a closer match to TRBJ2-7, so the J assignment may be wrong. This CDR3 contains 18 residues. The germline V gene encodes CDR1 PRHDT and CDR2 FYEKMQ (reference sequence). CDR3 amino acids: CASSSLGGLAGGGYEQYF. The CDR3 DNA reads as TGTGCCAGCAGCTCCCTGGGGGGACTAGCGGGAGGAGGCTACGAGCAGTACTTC.